Below, 3 T cell receptor beta chains from the same sample are listed, as sequenced in a study of cytomegalovirus exposure and HLA in healthy donors. The PCR employed 60 Vbeta primers together with 13 Jbeta primers. The table came from immunoSEQ multiplex PCR; TCRdb's copy has only in-frame clones and leaves some out. The sample lists 180,000 or so clones; about four fifths were seen once. Sequencing was done on a sample of PBMCs. These receptors came from a woman under 30 in good health and CMV-seropositive.

The chain joins TRBV6-1 to TRBJ2-7; 8 nucleotides line up with TRBD1. The V gene's germline CDR1 is MNHNS and CDR2 SASEGT. This CDR3 has 15 residues. J was trimmed by 3 bases and V by 8 bases; bases with no gene match: 12. CDR3 DNA: TGTGCCAGCTTAAGTAGACAGGGGATAATCTACGAGCAGTACTTC. Protein sequence: CASLSRQGIIYEQYF.

The rearrangement uses TRBV7-3 and TRBJ2-4, with TRBD1 matching over 7 bases. The CDR3 runs to 14 residues. V gave up 8 bases and J gave up 0 bases; unmatched junction bases: 4. The germline gives CDR1 SGHTA, CDR2 FQGTGA. CDR3 residues: CASQGVLAKNIQYF. The CDR3 nucleotides read TGTGCCAGCCAGGGGGTCCTAGCCAAAAACATTCAGTACTTC.

This rearrangement joins TRBV7-8 to TRBJ2-7, with a tentative D call TRBD1 (5 bases). Germline lookup yields CDR1 SGHVS and CDR2 FQNEAQ. V shed 7 bases and J shed 2 bases, with 24 bases lying between them. The CDR3 loop spans 17 amino acids. This chain's CDR3 is CASTPKGGPGPTYEQYF. CDR3 nucleotide sequence: TGTGCCAGCACCCCCAAGGGTGGGCCAGGGCCTACCTACGAGCAGTACTTC. The full variable domain, in which reference TRBV7-8 and TRBJ2-7 provide the parts outside the CDR3, is GAGVSQSPRYKVAKRGQDVALRCDPISGHVSLFWYQQALGQGPEFLTYFQNEAQLDKSGLPSDRFFAERPEGSVSTLKIQRTQQEDSAVYLCASTPKGGPGPTYEQYFGPGTRLTVT.